These 27 T cell receptor beta chains were sequenced from one sample in a study of blood T cell repertoires in COVID-19. Only in-frame clones appear in the TCRdb table, and some are missing; sequencing was by immunoSEQ multiplex PCR. Of some 49,000 clones in the sample, around 90% were seen once. The sequenced sample consisted of peripheral blood. The receptors here all came from a man aged 45-60 years with active COVID-19.

The gene calls are TRBV3-1 (or the pseudogene TRBV3-2) and TRBJ2-1; 16 nucleotides agree with TRBD2. The CDR3 is made up of 18 amino acids. CDR1 is LGHDT, CDR2 YNNKEL, per germline (reference sequence). Trimming took 3 bases from V and 2 from J; bases not matched to a gene: 4. CDR3 in amino acids: CASSQGLAGGRPYNEQFF. The CDR3 bases are TGTGCCAGCAGCCAGGGACTAGCGGGAGGGAGGCCCTACAATGAGCAGTTCTTC.

J is TRBJ2-3 and V is TRBV19; 11 nucleotides align to TRBD2. Germline CDR1 is LNHDA and CDR2 is SQIVND (reference sequence). With V trimmed by 7 bases and J by 8 bases, 11 bases remained unmatched. This CDR3 spans 15 amino acids. The CDR3: CASNALAGGQGTQYF. In nucleotides, the CDR3 is TGTGCCAGTAACGCATTAGCGGGGGGGCAGGGTACGCAGTATTTT.

This chain uses TRBV7-2 with TRBJ2-7; tentatively, D is TRBD2 (7 bases). With 0 bases removed from V and 7 bases from J, the gap between germline ends came to 22 bases. The CDR3 covers 17 residues. The germline V gene encodes CDR1 SGHTA and CDR2 FQGNSA. The CDR3 nucleotides are TGTGCCAGCAGCTTAGCGGGGGTTCGGGGGGCCGGCGGGGAGCAGTACTTC. Encoded protein: CASSLAGVRGAGGEQYF.

V and J are TRBV5-1 and TRBJ1-2, with a weak D call TRBD1 (6 bases). The CDR3 totals 11 residues. The germline V gene has CDR1 SGHRS and CDR2 YFSETQ. V was clipped by 3 bases and J by 7 bases, with 7 bases between them. The CDR3 nucleotides are TGCGCCAGCAGCTCCAGGGGTGGCTACACCTTC. This encodes CASSSRGGYTF.

CDR3 amino acids: CSGREGAWNWGAEAFF. Here the CDR3 DNA reads TGCAGCGGCCGGGAGGGAGCGTGGAATTGGGGCGCTGAAGCTTTCTTT. The V and J genes are TRBV29-1 and TRBJ1-1; tentative D call: TRBD1 (5 bases). Trimming stripped 7 bases from V and 6 bases from J, with 27 bases between. The CDR3 spans 16 residues. Germline lookup yields CDR1 SQVTM and CDR2 ANQGSEA.

The rearrangement joins TRBV6-1 to TRBJ1-1; a weak D match, TRBD1 (6 bases). The CDR3 is made up of 13 amino acids. CDR1 is MNHNS and CDR2 is SASEGT in the germline V gene. V was pared by 3 bases and J by 9 bases, with 14 bases between. This chain's CDR3 is CASSDLDRSKAFF. The CDR3 DNA reads as TGTGCCAGCAGTGACCTCGACAGGTCTAAAGCTTTCTTT.

The J gene is TRBJ2-7, the V gene TRBV28, with D maybe TRBD2 (5 bases). CDR1 MDHEN and CDR2 SYDVKM come from the germline V gene. The CDR3 is 13 residues long. Between the trimmed V and J ends, which lost 8 bases and 0 bases, there was a span of 11 bases. DNA for the CDR3: TGTGCCAGCTGGACTTTGAGCTCCTACGAGCAGTACTTC. Translating it yields CASWTLSSYEQYF.

V usage is TRBV2 and J usage is TRBJ1-1, with D hard to call. V gave up 5 bases and J gave up 1 base, with 8 bases separating them. CDR1 is SNHLY and CDR2 is FYNNEI in the germline V gene. The CDR3 has 13 amino acids. CDR3: CASSLHTNTEAFF. In nucleotides, the CDR3 is TGTGCCAGCAGTTTACACACGAACACTGAAGCTTTCTTT.

V usage is TRBV4-1 and J usage is TRBJ1-2, with D possibly being TRBD1 (5 bases). Trimming shortened V by 0 bases and J by 8 bases, and 19 bases separated the two germline ends. CDR1 is MGHRA, CDR2 YSYEKL, per germline. The CDR3 runs 16 residues. CDR3 in amino acids: CASSQDRQGGFGGYTF. The CDR3 nucleotides read TGCGCCAGCAGCCAAGACAGGCAGGGCGGTTTCGGGGGCTACACCTTC.

The rearrangement uses TRBV7-9 and TRBJ1-1, with a possible D match to TRBD1 (5 bases). Germline loops: CDR1 SEHNR, CDR2 FQNEAQ (reference sequence). With 2 bases removed from V and 5 bases from J, the gap between germline ends came to 15 bases. This CDR3 comprises 15 residues. This CDR3 reads CASSLPTGVRTEAFF. The CDR3 nucleotides are TGTGCCAGCAGCTTACCCACGGGGGTAAGGACTGAAGCTTTCTTT.

The gene calls are TRBV5-1 and TRBJ2-2; D is possibly TRBD1 (5 bases). CDR1 and CDR2 (germline): SGHRS, YFSETQ. V was trimmed by 5 bases and J by 0 bases, leaving 8 bases between them. This CDR3 has 14 amino acids. CDR3 loop: CASRKGSNTGELFF. The CDR3 DNA sequence: TGCGCCAGCAGGAAGGGGTCGAACACCGGGGAGCTGTTTTTT.

The chain joins TRBV5-4 to TRBJ2-2, with 9 bases matching TRBD2. The CDR3 sequence is 19 residues long. Trimming removed 3 bases from V and 3 bases from J; junction bases left unmatched: 15. Per germline, CDR1 SGHNT and CDR2 YYREEE (reference sequence). CDR3 residues: CASSWTDRRLAGYTGELFF. The CDR3 DNA follows: TGTGCCAGCAGCTGGACGGACAGACGGCTAGCGGGATACACCGGGGAGCTGTTTTTT.

This chain connects TRBV6-5 to TRBJ2-1, with D hard to call. Trimming cost V 6 bases and J 0 bases, with 12 bases left between them. The CDR3 spans 15 residues. Germline-derived CDR1 and CDR2 are MNHEY and SVGAGI. This chain's CDR3 is CASSNTVNSYNEQFF. The CDR3 nucleotides read TGTGCCAGCAGCAATACAGTAAACTCCTACAATGAGCAGTTCTTC.

CDR3 protein: CASSPVGRQTTDTQYF. Here the CDR3 DNA reads TGTGCCAGCAGCCCCGTGGGCAGACAGACCACAGATACGCAGTATTTT. The rearrangement joins TRBV11-2 to TRBJ2-3, with D perhaps matching TRBD1 (5 bases). CDR3 length: 16 residues. Germline CDR1 SGHAT, CDR2 FQNNGV. V lost 5 bases and J lost 2, with 17 bases in between. The variable domain in full, with the rest retrieved from reference TRBV11-2 and TRBJ2-3, is EAGVAQSPRYKIIEKRQSVAFWCNPISGHATLYWYQQILGQGPKLLIQFQNNGVVDDSQLPKDRFSAERLKGVDSTLKIQPAKLEDSAVYLCASSPVGRQTTDTQYFGPGTRLTVL.

This clone was recorded once. The V gene is TRBV18, the J gene TRBJ2-1; the match to TRBD2 covers 7 bases. The CDR3 consists of 14 residues. Trimming at V came to 5 bases and at J to 7 bases, leaving 8 bases not matched to a gene. Germline-derived CDR1 and CDR2 are KGHSH and LQKENI. The CDR3 sequence is CASSKATGGNEQFF. The CDR3 coding sequence is TGTGCCAGCTCAAAAGCAACGGGGGGAAATGAGCAGTTCTTC.

The chain is built from TRBV10-3 and TRBJ1-3; a weak D match, TRBD1 (5 bases). The germline V gene has CDR1 ENHRY and CDR2 SYGVKD. The V end lost 6 bases, the J end lost 0 bases, and 9 bases lay between the germline ends. CDR3 size: 14 residues. CDR3 nucleotide sequence: TGTGCCATCAGGGAACAGGTCTCTGGAAACACCATATATTTT. Its translation is CAIREQVSGNTIYF.

This chain joins TRBV29-1 and TRBJ1-1; TRBD1 matches at 8 bases. This CDR3 is 13 amino acids long. V trimming: 7 bases; J trimming: 1 base; junction bases outside the gene matches: 5. CDR1 and CDR2 from the germline V gene are SQVTM and ANQGSEA. The CDR3 nucleotides are TGCAGCGCCAGGGGGCAGGGGAACACTGAAGCTTTCTTT. This sequence encodes CSARGQGNTEAFF.

This rearrangement joins TRBV28 to TRBJ1-5, with D tentatively TRBD1 (5 bases). Per germline, CDR1 MDHEN and CDR2 SYDVKM. V was pared by 3 bases and J by 5 bases, with 11 bases between. The CDR3 contains 14 residues. The CDR3 reads CASSFWAGDQPQHF. CDR3 in DNA: TGTGCCAGCAGTTTTTGGGCGGGGGATCAGCCCCAGCATTTT.

The chain has TRBV7-2 and TRBJ2-5, with TRBD2 identical over 9 bases. Trimming at V came to 0 bases and at J to 1 base, leaving 3 bases not matched to a gene. The CDR3 totals 16 residues. Germline V gene sequence: CDR1 SGHTA, CDR2 FQGNSA. The CDR3, as DNA: TGTGCCAGCAGCTTAGCAGGTAGCGGGGGCCAAGAGACCCAGTACTTC. Translation: CASSLAGSGGQETQYF.

The count of this clone is one. The chain joins TRBV5-1 to TRBJ1-2, with TRBD1 as a possible D gene (6 bases). CDR3 size: 14 residues. V was pared by 1 base and J by 4 bases, with 11 bases between. The germline CDR1 and CDR2 sequences are SGHRS and YFSETQ. The CDR3 spells CASSLTGLSYGYTF. CDR3 nucleotide sequence: TGCGCCAGCAGCTTGACAGGGCTTAGCTATGGCTACACCTTC.

The chain has TRBV5-1 and TRBJ2-1, with 8 bases that match TRBD2. J was trimmed by 9 bases and V by 2 bases; bases with no gene match: 10. CDR1 is SGHRS, CDR2 YFSETQ, per germline. The CDR3 length is 15 residues. DNA of the CDR3: TGCGCCAGCAGCTTATCGGGAGGGCCGTCGGCTGAGCAGTTCTTC. Its protein product is CASSLSGGPSAEQFF.

In its sample, this clone was seen once. The chain is built from TRBV4-3 and TRBJ1-1; perhaps TRBD1 as D (5 bases). Germline loops: CDR1 LGHNA, CDR2 YSLEER. The CDR3 spans 13 residues. V lost 4 bases to trimming and J lost 2 bases, with 8 bases between them. CDR3 region: CASSPTENTEAFF. The CDR3 DNA sequence: TGCGCCAGCAGCCCGACAGAAAACACTGAAGCTTTCTTT.

The V call is TRBV7-8, the J call TRBJ2-5; 11 bases align to TRBD1. CDR3 size: 15 residues. The germline V gene has CDR1 SGHVS and CDR2 FQNEAQ. V was pared by 6 bases and J by 6 bases, with 9 bases of the junction left unmatched. The CDR3 DNA reads as TGTGCCAGCAGGGGCTGGGGGACAGGGGGACAGACCCAGTACTTC. Encoded protein: CASRGWGTGGQTQYF. The whole variable domain, remainder taken from reference TRBV7-8 and TRBJ2-5, is GAGVSQSPRYKVAKRGQDVALRCDPISGHVSLFWYQQALGQGPEFLTYFQNEAQLDKSGLPSDRFFAERPEGSVSTLKIQRTQQEDSAVYLCASRGWGTGGQTQYFGPGTRLLVL.

This chain connects TRBV2 to TRBJ2-7; 9 bases are shared with TRBD1. The V gene end was trimmed by 5 bases and the J gene end by 4 bases; junction bases not matched to a gene: 15. CDR3 length: 17 residues. Per germline, CDR1 SNHLY and CDR2 FYNNEI. The CDR3 region is CASSTFNRGLGGYEQYF. CDR3 nucleotides: TGTGCCAGCAGTACCTTTAACAGGGGGCTAGGTGGATACGAGCAGTACTTC.

The chain is built from TRBV5-1 and TRBJ2-2; 7 bases are a match to TRBD2. Germline V gene sequence: CDR1 SGHRS, CDR2 YFSETQ. The V and J ends lost 1 base and 4 bases, in that order; junction bases with no gene match: 7. This CDR3 is built from 16 residues. CDR3 protein: CASSLNPSGRTGELFF. CDR3 nucleotides: TGCGCCAGCAGCTTGAACCCTAGCGGCCGCACCGGGGAGCTGTTTTTT.

The chain has TRBV12-3 or TRBV12-4 and TRBJ1-2, with TRBD1 as a possible D gene (6 bases). The CDR3 totals 13 residues. Trimming pared 4 bases from V and 8 bases from J, leaving 14 bases between. The CDR3 reads CASSSTGRDGYTF. CDR3 nucleotide sequence: TGTGCCAGCAGTTCAACAGGGCGAGACGGCTACACCTTC.

The chain couples TRBV5-1 to TRBJ2-1; D possibly corresponds to TRBD2 (5 bases). Trimming left V 3 bases short and J 8 bases short, with 15 bases between. The CDR3 sequence is 14 residues long. CDR1 and CDR2 (germline): SGHRS, YFSETQ. Written as DNA, the CDR3 is TGCGCCAGCAGCTGGGGAGAGACCCTAGATGAGCAGTTCTTC. Translating it yields CASSWGETLDEQFF. Combining the CDR3 with reference TRBV5-1 and TRBJ2-1 gives the whole variable domain KAGVTQTPRYLIKTRGQQVTLSCSPISGHRSVSWYQQTPGQGLQFLFEYFSETQRNKGNFPGRFSGRQFSNSRSEMNVSTLELGDSALYLCASSWGETLDEQFFGPGTRLTVL.